This T cell receptor (beta chain) is drawn from a study of vaccination and CD4 T cells after COVID-19 (dated by TCRdb to about 2022). Broadly, across the study: The convalescent cohort comprised six males and four females, including two Hispanic individuals, seven Caucasians, two Asians and one multiracial person. The spike-specific CD4+ TCR repertoire was compared before and after mRNA vaccination in approximately ten COVID-19 convalescent patients and a handful of infection-naive healthy vaccine recipients. Overlapping spike peptide pools from SARS-CoV-2 and from the common cold coronaviruses HCoV-NL63, HCoV-OC43 and HCoV-229E were used as culture stimuli. Two doses of either the Pfizer-BioNTech BNT162b2 vaccine (n=8) or the Moderna mRNA-1273 vaccine (n=2) were administered to participants. Control cultures used a CEFX viral epitope pool as positive control, an HIV-1 Nef peptide pool as negative control, or no peptide. Post-COVID blood samples were collected from convalescent patients a median of around 100 days after diagnosis, with a range of roughly 30 to 161 days. Post-vaccine blood samples were collected a median of around 70 days after the second vaccine dose, ranging from roughly 12 to 250 days.

Sample treatment or condition, as interpreted from the label and publication: roughly nine-day PBMC culture with coronavirus spike peptide pools or control peptides (ViraFEST assay). The study used the ViraFEST assay, which expanded antigen-specific T cells with peptide pools and then identified expanded clonotypes by TCR sequencing. Negative nucleocapsid antibody tests taken both before and after vaccination confirmed that the healthy vaccine recipients had no prior SARS-CoV-2 infection. Over 1.5 million PBMCs per well were cultured in IMDM with 5% human AB serum and 7.5 to 10 IU/ml IL-2, plus 10 ug/ml peptide pools. Half of the culture medium was replaced with fresh IL-2-containing medium on days 3 and 7. CD4+ T cells were isolated after around ten days of culture through negative selection using the EasySep CD4+ T cell isolation kit. Ficoll-Paque Plus gradient centrifugation was used to isolate PBMCs from whole blood, and the isolated PBMCs were then either used fresh or cryopreserved at -140C. Each culture condition was generally run in triplicate wells.

What the authors observed across the whole study: Of the vaccine-specific clones in convalescent patients, 304 of 307, or nearly all, reacted only to SARS-CoV-2 spike and did not cross-react with common cold coronaviruses. The study included relatively few convalescent patients and did not analyze early timepoints after natural infection. Although the median number of SARS-CoV-2-reactive clonotypes went up from fewer than 25 after infection to about 38 after vaccination, the increase was not significant. In convalescent patients, a median approximately 86% of post-vaccine SARS-CoV-2-reactive clones were detected only after vaccination, suggesting vaccine-specific priming.

This clonotype has only a few counts. No antigen is known for it. No base qualities exist here, and no much larger clone lies one base off it. The library was prepared using PCR. At the Johns Hopkins FTIC core, DNA from the cultured CD4+ T cells underwent TCR sequencing with the Oncomine TCR Beta short-read assay. The QIAamp micro DNA kit was used to extract genomic DNA from the cultured CD4+ T cells. Oncomine TCR Beta libraries made from cultured CD4+ T cells were pooled using unique dual indexes and sequenced on an Illumina iSeq 100. In the source study's methods: Non-productive sequences were removed, and CDR3s not starting with C, not ending with F or W, or shorter than 7 amino acids were discarded. Antigen-specific clonotypes were identified using the MANAFEST web application through comparison of peptide-stimulated wells with reference and other culture wells. To be called positive, a clone needed an FDR below 0.05, an odds ratio above 5, and a productive frequency above 0.1% in at least two of three replicate wells. A clonotype was classed as cross-reactive if the clonotype showed significant expansion both in SARS-CoV-2 spike wells and in at least one common cold coronavirus spike condition. Similarity between CDR3 sequences was evaluated in R version 3.6.1 using Levenshtein distances (stringdist) and unrooted phylogenetic trees (ape). The public sequencing data were trimmed at Q25 with fastp and processed into clonotypes with MiXCR by TCRdb, which kept only in-frame beta chains. One record per CDR3 amino acid sequence lists the most common genes and DNA. The authors' filters were not applied to this entry. The sample table records tens of thousands of distinct CDR3 sequences; around 43% of these occur just once. The ten largest clonotypes hold 15% to 20% of the sample.

The cysteine opens and the phenylalanine closes a CDR3 of 14 amino acids. Solely the CDR3 DNA is kept, with 42 bases framed from the first base. Relative to germline, V is missing 11 bases and J is missing 1 base, with 9 bases of the junction outside any gene match. For CDR1 and CDR2, the germline V gene lists MNHNS and SASEGT. The V and J genes are TRBV6-1 and TRBJ2-5; 8 bases in the junction line up with TRBD2. This receptor was taken from a human donor who received a COVID-19 vaccine. This sample comprised CD4+ T cells from blood, cultured in vitro, obtained before SARS-CoV-2 vaccination. The DNA sequence is given as TGTGCCCAACTGGGCGGGGGGACCCAAGAGACCCAGTACTTC. The encoded protein is CAQLGGGTQETQYF.